This TCR beta chain was found in a study of blood T cell repertoires in COVID-19. As for the study in general: From the United States, Italy and Spain came samples of acute and convalescent COVID-19. T cells, B-cell-depleted T cells, or PBMCs provided the cDNA or gDNA that served as material.

This clone was counted once. From germline, CDR1 is SEHNR and CDR2 FQNEAQ (reference sequence). There are 15 residues in the CDR3. V dropped 4 bases and J dropped 4; count of bases not matched to a gene: 9. In the original processing: Using reference gene primer amplification, nucleated cell counts were estimated. Repertoires were generated with immunoSEQ multiplex PCR, while TCRdb's copy carries only in-frame clones and drops some. D and trimming come from the DNA, and the V and J calls and clone size come from that table. The sample has about 250,000 clones, 87% seen once. This clonotype originated in a man aged 18 to 30 with active or convalescent COVID-19. Sequencing input: peripheral blood. The rearrangement links TRBV7-9 to TRBJ1-2, with 7 bases matching TRBD1. In DNA, the CDR3 is TGTGCCAGCAGCTCTACGACCGGGACAGCCTATGGCTACACCTTC. It encodes CASSSTTGTAYGYTF.